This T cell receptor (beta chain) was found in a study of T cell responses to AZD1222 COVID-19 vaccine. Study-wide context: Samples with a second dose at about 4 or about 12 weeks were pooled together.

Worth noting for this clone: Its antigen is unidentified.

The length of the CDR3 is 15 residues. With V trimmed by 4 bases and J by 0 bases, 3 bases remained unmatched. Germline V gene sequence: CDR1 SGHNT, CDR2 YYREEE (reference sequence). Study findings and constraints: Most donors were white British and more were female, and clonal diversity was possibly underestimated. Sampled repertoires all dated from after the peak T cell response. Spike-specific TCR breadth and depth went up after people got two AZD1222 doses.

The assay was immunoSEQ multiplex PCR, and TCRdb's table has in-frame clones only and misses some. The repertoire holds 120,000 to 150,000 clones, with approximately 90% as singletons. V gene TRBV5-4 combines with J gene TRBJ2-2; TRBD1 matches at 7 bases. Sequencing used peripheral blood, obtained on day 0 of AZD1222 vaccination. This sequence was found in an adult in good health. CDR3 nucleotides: TGTGCCAGCAGCGGGGACAGAACGAACACCGGGGAGCTGTTTTTT. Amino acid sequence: CASSGDRTNTGELFF.